This TCR beta chain was sequenced for a study of T cell responses to AZD1222 COVID-19 vaccine. A note on this clone: Its cognate antigen is unknown.

Sequencing used immunoSEQ multiplex PCR; TCRdb keeps in-frame clones, though not all of them. The table lists 110,000 to 150,000 clones, 85% to 90% of them singletons. CDR3 length: 12 residues. Germline V gene sequence: CDR1 ENHRY, CDR2 SYGVKD. V lost 4 bases and J 0 bases, leaving 3 bases between the germline ends. General study results and limits: Donors were chiefly white British, with a greater number of females, and clonal diversity was perhaps underestimated. There were repertoire samples only from the period after the peak T cell response. The study found Spike-specific TCR breadth and depth rose after two AZD1222 doses.

The sample consisted of peripheral blood, taken 28 days after the second AZD1222 dose. The rearrangement joins TRBV10-3 to TRBJ2-5; no clear D. The TCR was taken from an adult who received the AZD1222 COVID-19 vaccine. The chain's CDR3 is CAISANQETQYF. As DNA, the CDR3 is TGTGCCATCAGTGCGAACCAAGAGACCCAGTACTTC.